This T cell receptor (beta chain) was obtained from a study of blood T cells in healthy people across ages. The study's findings and limits: PBMCs went unsorted, and a conclusive naive versus antigen-experienced comparison was therefore prevented.

A word on this clonotype: Its antigen is not identified.

Using a J-beta primer mix together with a sample-barcoded 5' primer, a second PCR was run for roughly 7 to 12 cycles. Each CDR3 protein is one row after TCRdb ran MiXCR on the 5' RACE reads. The sample holds about 800,000 distinct CDR3 sequences; more than 45% are singletons and the top ten take around 22%. V gave up 4 bases and J gave up 6 bases, with 15 bases separating them. The CDR3 loop spans 14 amino acids. Germline-derived CDR1 and CDR2 are LGHNA and YNFKEQ. Peripheral blood samples of around 9.8 milliliters were drawn from each donor. This receptor was obtained from a man in his thirties or forties in good health. Sequenced: blood. The chain carries TRBV4-2 and TRBJ1-2; tentative D call: TRBD1 (5 bases). CDR3 sequence: CASSPPQGGDGYTF. The DNA of the CDR3 is TGTGCCAGCAGCCCTCCCCAGGGAGGTGATGGCTACACCTTC.